These 5 T cell receptor beta chains share one sample of origin, sequenced in a study of control samples from healthy donors and cancer patients. TCRdb's table, derived via immunoSEQ multiplex PCR, lists solely in-frame clones and lacks some. The table lists about 100,000 clones, roughly 87% of them singletons. The sequenced sample was blood. Source of these receptors: a woman aged 45 to 65 in good health.

This clone was counted a few times. This chain links TRBV7-2 with TRBJ2-7; D unresolved. V was shortened by 5 bases and J by 5 bases, with 10 bases between the two germline ends. This CDR3 comprises 12 residues. The V gene's germline CDR1 is SGHTA and CDR2 FQGNSA. In DNA form, the CDR3 reads TGTGCCAGCAGCCGCGACTTTAACGAGCAGTACTTC. Its protein product is CASSRDFNEQYF.

The V gene is TRBV6-5, the J gene TRBJ2-2, with TRBD1 matching over 10 bases. The CDR3 runs to 14 residues. Looked up from germline, CDR1 is MNHEY and CDR2 is SVGAGI. J was trimmed by 5 bases and V by 5 bases; bases with no gene match: 2. This CDR3 reads CASSKDRGTGELFF. In DNA form, the CDR3 reads TGTGCCAGCAGTAAGGACAGGGGGACCGGGGAGCTGTTTTTT.

The gene calls are TRBV9 and TRBJ1-3; perhaps TRBD1 as D (5 bases). The germline gives CDR1 SGDLS, CDR2 YYNGEE. V dropped 3 bases and J dropped 0 bases, with 7 bases sitting between them. The CDR3 has 14 residues. CDR3: CASSEGFSGNTIYF. CDR3 sequence (DNA): TGTGCCAGCAGCGAGGGGTTCTCTGGAAACACCATATATTTT.

The chain has TRBV18 and TRBJ2-7, with 9 bases fitting TRBD1. V shed 4 bases and J 3 bases; nucleotides not matched to a gene: 4. This CDR3 is built from 14 residues. The V gene's germline CDR1 is KGHSH and CDR2 LQKENI. The CDR3 region has the DNA TGTGCCAGCTCACGGGGACAGGGAGTCTACGAGCAGTACTTC. It is translated as CASSRGQGVYEQYF.

The V and J genes are TRBV5-5 and TRBJ1-6; the D is unclear. The CDR3 is made up of 15 amino acids. The germline V gene has CDR1 SGHKS and CDR2 YYEKEE (reference sequence). The germline V and J ends were trimmed by 0 bases and 3 bases, with 7 bases remaining between them. The CDR3 loop reads CASSLALYYNSPLHF. In DNA form, the CDR3 reads TGTGCCAGCAGCTTGGCATTGTACTATAATTCACCCCTCCACTTT.